This T cell receptor (beta chain) was documented in a study of CD8+ T cells in alopecia areata. About the research overall: After 6 to 18 months of tofacitinib, follow-up continued 6 months off drug. Study observations and caveats: Alphabeta T cells residing in normal skin are also sequenced in scalp samples.

Sampling of alopecia areata patients yielded lesional scalp punch biopsies as well as peripheral blood. The researchers isolated CD4+ and CD8+ T cells from PBMCs by sorting. This clone came up a few times. Its cognate antigen is unknown. cDNA reverse transcribed from extracted RNA served as the sequencing template. Assay used: immunoSEQ multiplex PCR; TCRdb lists only in-frame clones, some missing. The table includes hundreds of thousands of clones, roughly two thirds detected once. There are 13 residues in the CDR3. V lost 1 base and J lost 7, with 13 bases in between. Germline loops: CDR1 GTSNPN, CDR2 SVGIG (reference sequence).

The gene calls are TRBV30 and TRBJ1-2; D gene unclear. This TCR was recovered from a human donor with alopecia areata. Sequences were derived from CD4+ T cells sorted from blood, sampled at week 0. The CDR3 here is CAWSALLGFGYTF. Written as DNA, the CDR3 is TGTGCCTGGAGTGCTCTTTTGGGCTTTGGCTACACCTTC.